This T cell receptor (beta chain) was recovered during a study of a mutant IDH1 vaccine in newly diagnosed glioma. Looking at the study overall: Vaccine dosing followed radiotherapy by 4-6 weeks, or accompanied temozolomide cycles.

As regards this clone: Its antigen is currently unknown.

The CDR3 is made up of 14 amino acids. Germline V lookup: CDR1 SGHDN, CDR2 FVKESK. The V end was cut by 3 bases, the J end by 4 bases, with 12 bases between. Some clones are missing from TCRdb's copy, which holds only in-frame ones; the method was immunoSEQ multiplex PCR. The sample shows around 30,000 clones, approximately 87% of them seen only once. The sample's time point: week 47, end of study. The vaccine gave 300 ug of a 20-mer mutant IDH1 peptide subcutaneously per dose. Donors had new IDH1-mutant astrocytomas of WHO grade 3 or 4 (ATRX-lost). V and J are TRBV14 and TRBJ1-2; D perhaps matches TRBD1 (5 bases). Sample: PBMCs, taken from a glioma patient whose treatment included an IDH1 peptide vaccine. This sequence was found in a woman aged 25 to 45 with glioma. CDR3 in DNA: TGTGCCAGCAGCCACGGGGCGCGGAGCTATGGCTACACCTTC. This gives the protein CASSHGARSYGYTF. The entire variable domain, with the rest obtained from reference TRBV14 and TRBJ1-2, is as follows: EAGVTQFPSHSVIEKGQTVTLRCDPISGHDNLYWYRRVMGKEIKFLLHFVKESKQDESGMPNNRFLAERTGGTYSTLKVQPAELEDSGVYFCASSHGARSYGYTFGSGTRLTVV.